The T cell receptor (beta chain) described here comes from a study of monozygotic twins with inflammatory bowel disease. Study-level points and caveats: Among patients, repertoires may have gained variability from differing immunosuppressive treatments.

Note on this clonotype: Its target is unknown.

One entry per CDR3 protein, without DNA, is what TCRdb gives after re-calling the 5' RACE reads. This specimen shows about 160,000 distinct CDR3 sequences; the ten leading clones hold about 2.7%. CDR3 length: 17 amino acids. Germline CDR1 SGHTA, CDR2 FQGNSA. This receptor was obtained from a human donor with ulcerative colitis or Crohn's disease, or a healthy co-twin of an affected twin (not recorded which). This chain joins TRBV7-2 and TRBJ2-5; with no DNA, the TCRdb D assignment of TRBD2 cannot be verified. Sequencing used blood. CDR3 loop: CASSLEPGLSGQETQYF.